A selection of T cell receptor beta chains follows, all from one sample in a study of blood T cell repertoires in COVID-19. The protocol was immunoSEQ multiplex PCR, while the TCRdb copy is restricted to in-frame clones and leaves out a portion. Of about 140,000 clones listed, 80% to 90% are singletons. The specimen sequenced was peripheral blood. The receptors derive from a man in his sixties with active or convalescent COVID-19. Each CDR3 is given with its conserved first and last residue. Fields, in order: J gene, D gene, V gene, CDR3 protein. A D gene is named only where the DNA matches it firmly.

TRBJ2-3 . TRBV7-2 CASSLQTATDTQYF
TRBJ1-6 TRBD1 TRBV7-6 CASSLGGQGPNSPLHF
TRBJ2-1 . TRBV11-3 CASSLDRGPYNEQFF
TRBJ1-1 TRBD1 TRBV18 CASSPPRGQGGAEAFF
TRBJ1-4 TRBD1 TRBV19 CASSISRGRRATNEKLFF
TRBJ1-1 . TRBV18 CASSPEQGPTEAFF
TRBJ2-5 . TRBV13 CASSPGAGAHRTQYF
TRBJ1-2 . TRBV6-2/TRBV6-3 CASSTTNYGYTF
TRBJ1-1 . TRBV18 CASSQDSYTEAFF
TRBJ2-7 TRBD2 TRBV6-6 CATWEGFSYEQYF
TRBJ1-2 . TRBV11-2 CASSSRWAAANYGYTF
TRBJ1-2 . TRBV30 CAWTNSFYGYTF
TRBJ2-7 TRBD1 TRBV4-3 CASSQEWQGASYEQYF
TRBJ1-4 TRBD1 TRBV3-1/TRBV3-2 CASTPGTGGSTNEKLFF
TRBJ2-1 . TRBV6-1 CASSEDRVSYNEQFF
TRBJ2-5 . TRBV5-1 CASSLGDTQETQYF
TRBJ1-2 . TRBV29-1 CSVDGRGGYGYTF
TRBJ2-1 TRBD2 TRBV13 CASSLTSGRALTYNEQFF
TRBJ1-2 TRBD1 TRBV10-3 CAISEDGGQGYTF
TRBJ2-7 . TRBV19 CASSTQGYEQYF
TRBJ1-1 . TRBV6-5 CASSYSRVGGTEAFF
TRBJ1-2 . TRBV3-1/TRBV3-2 CASSQGMSAFSNYGYTF
TRBJ2-1 TRBD2 TRBV12-3/TRBV12-4 CASLTSAYNEQFF
TRBJ1-5 . TRBV7-8 CASSPASRGLVNQPQHF
TRBJ1-1 . TRBV7-9 CASSLAREAFF
TRBJ2-2 TRBD2 TRBV19 CASTHRASGGPFAGELFF
TRBJ2-5 TRBD2 TRBV6-2/TRBV6-3 CASSLPYLAGGQETQYF
TRBJ1-5 . TRBV27 CASSLFGTTNQPQHF
TRBJ2-4 . TRBV18 CASSPSGFPLAKNIQYF
TRBJ2-5 . TRBV19 CASSPSGYQETQYF
TRBJ1-1 . TRBV24-1 CATPYWQDDRNTEAFF
TRBJ1-2 TRBD1 TRBV10-3 CAISNWGTGLGYTF
TRBJ2-1 . TRBV30 CAWSTGGGVLNEQFF
TRBJ1-1 . TRBV19 CASSTDKSWAMNTEAFF
TRBJ2-2 TRBD1 TRBV6-5 CASSSGQGATGELFF
TRBJ2-2 . TRBV7-8 CASSSRTRNTGELFF
TRBJ2-4 TRBD1 TRBV7-8 CASSLVRTRPTGDLGNIQYF
TRBJ2-1 . TRBV18 CASSPPVSSYNEQFF
TRBJ1-2 TRBD1 TRBV27 CASSRRDRTSGYTF
TRBJ2-5 . TRBV6-5 CASRQGFWETQYF
TRBJ2-3 . TRBV11-3 CASSEAGFSGDTQYF
TRBJ2-1 TRBD1 TRBV7-7 CASSPTGAGSGEQFF